This TCR beta chain was identified during a study of blood T cells in healthy people across ages. Whole-study results and caveats: Among T cells, TCR beta diversity per million cells dropped roughly linearly as age rose.

A minimum of 7 million PBMCs was isolated per sample. CDR3 length: 13 amino acids. Germline CDR1 reads LGHDT; CDR2 reads YNNKEL (reference sequence). Remarks on this clonotype: Its target is unknown.

A second PCR of about 6 to 11 cycles used a sample-barcoded 5' primer and a J-beta primer mix. Any given sample supplied a minimum of 2.5 million CDR3-containing paired-end reads. One entry per CDR3 protein, called by TCRdb with MiXCR from the 5' RACE reads. The sample includes approximately 790,000 distinct CDR3 sequences, approximately 67% of them seen just once. This TCR came from a man aged 25 to 40 in good health. The material sequenced was blood. The chain couples TRBV3-1 to TRBJ2-4, with D perhaps TRBD1 (5 bases). The J call may be faulty, since TRBJ2-5 better matches the DNA end. CDR3 bases: TGTGCCAGCAGCCAACCAGGGATAGAGACCCAGTACTTC. Translated, it gives CASSQPGIETQYF.